Below, 27 T cell receptor beta chains from the same sample are listed, as sequenced in a study of monozygotic twins with inflammatory bowel disease. Using the 5' RACE reads, TCRdb records one entry per CDR3 protein without DNA. Its clone listing holds more than 120,000 distinct CDR3 sequences. Sequencing was performed on blood. The origin of the receptors is a human donor with ulcerative colitis or Crohn's disease, or a healthy co-twin of an affected twin (not recorded which).

This chain's CDR3 is CASGIDRSLNEKLFF. V usage is TRBV12-5 and J usage is TRBJ1-4. This CDR3 spans 15 amino acids. Looked up from germline, CDR1 is LGHNT and CDR2 is FRNRAP. Drawing the rest from reference TRBV12-5 and TRBJ1-4, the complete variable domain is DARVTQTPRHKVTEMGQEVTMRCQPILGHNTVFWYRQTMMQGLELLAYFRNRAPLDDSGMPKDRFSAEMPDATLATLKIQPSEPRDSAVYFCASGIDRSLNEKLFFGSGTQLSVL.

The chain couples TRBV6-5 to TRBJ2-7; no DNA is available, so the TRBD1 call from TCRdb remains unchecked. The CDR3 length is 16 residues. Germline V lookup: CDR1 MNHEY, CDR2 SVGAGI. CDR3 sequence reads: CASSYFDAGQRYEQYF.

The chain combines TRBV20-1 with TRBJ1-1; TCRdb names TRBD1, which stays unverified in the absence of DNA. The CDR3 consists of 13 residues. Germline CDR1 and CDR2: DFQATT and SNEGSKA (reference sequence). CDR3 protein: CSPKPGGDTEAFF.

The chain joins TRBV6-5 to TRBJ2-1; the D gene TCRdb calls, TRBD2, cannot be checked with no DNA. Germline lookup yields CDR1 MNHEY and CDR2 SVGAGI. This CDR3 comprises 15 residues. The CDR3 loop reads CASSSGGGGYNEQFF.

The chain couples TRBV24-1 to TRBJ2-7; TCRdb gives TRBD1 as the D gene, but with no DNA this cannot be confirmed. The CDR3 is 17 amino acids. Germline assignment: CDR1 KGHDR and CDR2 SFDVKD. This CDR3 is CATSAHPGTDPLYEQYF.

The chain joins TRBV27 to TRBJ1-5; TCRdb names TRBD1, which stays unverified in the absence of DNA. Germline CDR1 and CDR2: MNHEY and SMNVEV (reference sequence). The CDR3 length is 14 residues. Here the CDR3 reads CASSLDSDYQPQHF.

The V gene is TRBV20-1, the J gene TRBJ1-5. CDR1 DFQATT and CDR2 SNEGSKA come from the germline V gene (reference sequence). This CDR3 is built from 14 residues. This CDR3 reads CSASRAPSNQPQHF.

This sequence joins TRBV6-6 and TRBJ2-2. This CDR3 has 12 amino acids. Per the germline V gene, CDR1 is MNHNY and CDR2 is SVGAGI (reference sequence). CDR3 residues: CASRGMVGELFF.

V gene TRBV7-8 combines with J gene TRBJ1-6; there is no DNA to check the TCRdb D call of TRBD1. In germline, CDR1 is SGHVS, CDR2 FQNEAQ. This CDR3 is 16 amino acids long. CDR3 in amino acids: CASSLEVGTGNSPLHF.

This chain connects TRBV7-2 to TRBJ2-3; lacking DNA, the TRBD1 call made by TCRdb goes unchecked. This CDR3 contains 17 residues. Germline V gives CDR1 SGHTA, CDR2 FQGNSA. CDR3 sequence reads: CASSRRGGGASTDTQYF.

The chain combines TRBV28 with TRBJ2-7. The CDR3 has 16 residues. In germline, CDR1 is MDHEN, CDR2 SYDVKM. This CDR3 is CASSLFGLTKKYEQYF.

The J gene is TRBJ1-5, the V gene TRBV4-2; TCRdb's assignment of TRBD1 cannot be checked, as there is no DNA. Germline V gives CDR1 LGHNA, CDR2 YNFKEQ. The CDR3 sequence is 17 residues long. The CDR3 sequence is CASSHQLTGVGNQPQHF.

The chain is built from TRBV28 and TRBJ1-1; the D gene TCRdb calls, TRBD1, cannot be checked with no DNA. This CDR3 is 13 amino acids long. Germline V gene sequence: CDR1 MDHEN, CDR2 SYDVKM. The CDR3: CASTRGGTPEAFF.

The rearrangement uses TRBV6-2 or TRBV6-3 and TRBJ1-6; TCRdb indicates TRBD1, and absent DNA this call remains unverified. The CDR3 is 19 amino acids. Germline CDR1 reads MNHEY; CDR2 reads SVGEGT. CDR3 residues: CASSTPGTGGRLVNSPLHF.

This chain joins TRBV5-1 and TRBJ2-1; the TCRdb D gene call, TRBD2, has no DNA to confirm it. Looked up from germline, CDR1 is SGHRS and CDR2 is YFSETQ. The length of the CDR3 is 16 residues. CDR3 protein: CASSGLAGGTYNEQFF.

This sequence joins TRBV20-1 and TRBJ2-1; the D call of TRBD2 rests on TCRdb alone, since no DNA is present to check it. The CDR3 spans 17 residues. CDR1 is DFQATT and CDR2 is SNEGSKA in the germline V gene (reference sequence). This CDR3 reads CSARDLGLTGSYNEQFF.

This chain connects TRBV24-1 to TRBJ2-1; the TCRdb D gene call, TRBD2, has no DNA to confirm it. Per the germline V gene, CDR1 is KGHDR and CDR2 is SFDVKD. The CDR3 sequence is 14 residues long. This CDR3 is CATAGWRGWHEQFF.

The rearrangement joins TRBV4-2 to TRBJ2-1; lacking DNA, the TRBD2 call made by TCRdb goes unchecked. The CDR3 is 15 amino acids. Germline V gene sequence: CDR1 LGHNA, CDR2 YNFKEQ. CDR3 sequence: CASSNKARAYNEQFF.

This chain uses TRBV7-2 with TRBJ1-3; TCRdb names TRBD1, which stays unverified in the absence of DNA. The CDR3 is 16 amino acids. Per germline, CDR1 SGHTA and CDR2 FQGNSA. This CDR3 reads CASSFRQGLAGNTIYF.

This chain joins TRBV29-1 and TRBJ1-4. The CDR3 totals 14 residues. CDR1 SQVTM and CDR2 ANQGSEA come from the germline V gene. The CDR3 here is CSVRSFAGGEKLFF.

The chain employs TRBV7-2 and TRBJ2-3. Per the germline V gene, CDR1 is SGHTA and CDR2 is FQGNSA. The CDR3 consists of 16 residues. CDR3 amino acids: CASSLSVDPSSDTQYF.

The V call is TRBV6-5, the J call TRBJ2-7; TCRdb outputs TRBD1, but without DNA this stays unchecked. The germline gives CDR1 MNHEY, CDR2 SVGAGI. The CDR3 totals 16 residues. CDR3 protein: CASSYLETASGVEQYF.

The V gene is TRBV5-5, the J gene TRBJ1-2; as DNA is missing, the TRBD1 call by TCRdb cannot be tested. The CDR3 extends over 16 amino acids. Per the germline V gene, CDR1 is SGHKS and CDR2 is YYEKEE (reference sequence). Here the CDR3 reads CASSSGQGTANYGYTF. Variable domain in full (rest from reference TRBV5-5 and TRBJ1-2): DAGVTQSPTHLIKTRGQQVTLRCSPISGHKSVSWYQQVLGQGPQFIFQYYEKEERGRGNFPDRFSARQFPNYSSELNVNALLLGDSALYLCASSSGQGTANYGYTFGSGTRLTVV.

This chain links TRBV20-1 with TRBJ1-3; TCRdb outputs TRBD1, but without DNA this stays unchecked. The CDR3 totals 14 residues. Germline V gives CDR1 DFQATT, CDR2 SNEGSKA (reference sequence). This CDR3 reads CSALDRATGNTIYF.

The V call is TRBV20-1, the J call TRBJ1-6. Germline V lookup: CDR1 DFQATT, CDR2 SNEGSKA (reference sequence). The CDR3 loop spans 14 amino acids. The CDR3: CSARDLRANSPLHF.

The genes are TRBV5-6 and TRBJ2-7. In germline, CDR1 is SGHDT, CDR2 YYEEEE. The CDR3 spans 15 residues. Here the CDR3 reads CASSGLDRSSYEQYF.

The rearrangement links TRBV28 to TRBJ1-2; the TRBD1 assignment by TCRdb is unverifiable without DNA. This CDR3 spans 17 amino acids. Per the germline V gene, CDR1 is MDHEN and CDR2 is SYDVKM. CDR3 sequence: CASSPPVLEGAFYGYTF.